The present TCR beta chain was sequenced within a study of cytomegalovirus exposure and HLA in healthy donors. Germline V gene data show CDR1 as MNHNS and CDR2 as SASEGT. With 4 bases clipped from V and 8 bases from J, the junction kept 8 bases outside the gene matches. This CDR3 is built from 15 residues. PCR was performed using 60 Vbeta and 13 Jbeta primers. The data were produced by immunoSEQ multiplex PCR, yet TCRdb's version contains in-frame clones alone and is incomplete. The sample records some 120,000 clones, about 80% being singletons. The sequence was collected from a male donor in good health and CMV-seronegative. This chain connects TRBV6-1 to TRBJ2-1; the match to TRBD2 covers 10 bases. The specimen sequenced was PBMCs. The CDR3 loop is CASSAEAGGPHEQFF. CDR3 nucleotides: TGTGCCAGCAGTGCGGAAGCGGGAGGGCCCCATGAGCAGTTCTTC.